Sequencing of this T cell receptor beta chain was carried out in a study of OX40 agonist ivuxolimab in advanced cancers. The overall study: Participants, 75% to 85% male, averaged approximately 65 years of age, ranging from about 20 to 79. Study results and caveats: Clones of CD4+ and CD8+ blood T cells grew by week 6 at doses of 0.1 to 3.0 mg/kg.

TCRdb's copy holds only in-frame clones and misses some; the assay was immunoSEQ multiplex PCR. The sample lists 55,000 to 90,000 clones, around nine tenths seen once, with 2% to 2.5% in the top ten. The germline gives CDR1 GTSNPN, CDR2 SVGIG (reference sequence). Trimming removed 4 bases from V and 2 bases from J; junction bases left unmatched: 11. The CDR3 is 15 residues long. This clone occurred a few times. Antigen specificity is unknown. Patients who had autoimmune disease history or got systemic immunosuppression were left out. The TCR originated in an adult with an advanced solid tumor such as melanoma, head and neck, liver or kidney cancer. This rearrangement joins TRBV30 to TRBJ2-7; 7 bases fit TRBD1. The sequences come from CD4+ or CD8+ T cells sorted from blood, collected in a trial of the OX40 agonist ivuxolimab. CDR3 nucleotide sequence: TGTGCCTGGACCCCCTACCCCGGGACAGCCTACGAGCAGTACTTC. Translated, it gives CAWTPYPGTAYEQYF. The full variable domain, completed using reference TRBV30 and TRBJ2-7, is SQTIHQWPATLVQPVGSPLSLECTVEGTSNPNLYWYRQAAGRGLQLLFYSVGIGQISSEVPQNLSASRPQDRQFILSSKKLLLSDSGFYLCAWTPYPGTAYEQYFGPGTRLTVT.